These 14 T cell receptor beta chains originate from one sample sequenced in a study of Ad26.COV2.S vaccination and SARS-CoV-2 variants. Method: immunoSEQ multiplex PCR; TCRdb's copy keeps in-frame clones and lacks some. The sample consists of 510,000 or so clones, around nine tenths of them appearing once. Treatment here: some 20 received Ad26.COV2.S at low or high dose, single or two shots; about 5 received placebo; per-sample allocation not given. Repertoires come from day 63 after the first vaccine or placebo injection. The sample here was peripheral blood, taken in a trial of Ad26.COV2.S vaccine versus placebo. These receptors were obtained from a person aged 18-60 years who received the Ad26.COV2.S COVID-19 vaccine or a placebo.

This chain connects TRBV21-1 to TRBJ1-5; the table names TRBD1, a call not compared with the DNA. TRBV21-1 is marked as a pseudogene. CDR3 size: 20 residues. The CDR3 loop is CASSNRPWGTGEYSNQPQHF. The CDR3 coding sequence is TGTGCCAGCAGCAACCGCCCTTGGGGGACAGGTGAATACAGCAATCAGCCCCAGCATTTT.

On this clone itself: In the same sample, other DNA sequences code for this CDR3. The V and J genes are TRBV6-5 and TRBJ1-5, with 7 positions matching TRBD1. The CDR3 loop spans 13 amino acids. Germline CDR1 MNHEY, CDR2 SVGAGI. V was pared by 6 bases and J by 7 bases, with 6 bases of the junction left unmatched. The chain's CDR3 is CASSLDRAQPQHF. For the CDR3, the DNA is TGTGCCAGCAGCCTAGACAGGGCCCAGCCCCAGCATTTT.

CDR3 region: CAWSGASGSFYNNEQFF. The CDR3 coding sequence is TGTGCCTGGAGTGGGGCTAGCGGGAGCTTTTACAACAATGAGCAGTTCTTC. The chain is built from TRBV30 and TRBJ2-1; 10 bases match TRBD2. CDR1 is GTSNPN, CDR2 SVGIG, per germline (reference sequence). Trimming at V came to 1 base and at J to 5 bases, leaving 11 bases not matched to a gene. The CDR3 is 17 amino acids.

The rearrangement links TRBV6-5 to TRBJ2-7; D may be TRBD2 (5 bases). Between the trimmed V and J ends, which lost 5 bases and 5 bases, there was a span of 19 bases. Per the germline V gene, CDR1 is MNHEY and CDR2 is SVGAGI. The CDR3 runs to 15 residues. The CDR3 is CASSHTRESGNEQYF. In nucleotides, the CDR3 is TGTGCCAGCAGTCACACCCGGGAAAGTGGTAACGAGCAGTACTTC.

V usage is TRBV5-1 and J usage is TRBJ2-1; TRBD1 agrees at 9 bases. The ends lost 4 bases at V and 5 bases at J; junction bases unmatched: 7. The CDR3 runs to 15 residues. The germline CDR1 and CDR2 sequences are SGHRS and YFSETQ. CDR3 coding DNA: TGCGCCAGCAGCCCCTCCGGGACAGGGAACAATGAGCAGTTCTTC. Translated: CASSPSGTGNNEQFF.

In regard to this clone: The same CDR3 arises from other DNA sequences in this sample as well. V usage is TRBV24-1 and J usage is TRBJ2-1; D uncertain. Trimming left V 5 bases short and J 8 bases short, with 6 bases between. Germline CDR1 is KGHDR and CDR2 is SFDVKD. The CDR3 spans 11 residues. CDR3 loop: CATSGGYEQFF. The DNA for the CDR3 is TGTGCCACCAGTGGTGGCTATGAGCAGTTCTTC.

This clone was observed once. The gene calls are TRBV30 and TRBJ1-1, with D unresolved. The V end was cut by 1 base, the J end by 1 base, with 10 bases between. Germline CDR1 and CDR2: GTSNPN and SVGIG (reference sequence). CDR3 length: 14 residues. Here the CDR3 DNA reads TGTGCCTGGAGTGGTTCTCAGGCGAACACTGAAGCTTTCTTT. Amino acid sequence: CAWSGSQANTEAFF.

V is TRBV11-3 and J is TRBJ2-2; 8 positions match TRBD1. Germline CDR1 and CDR2: SGHNT and YENEEA. This CDR3 is built from 16 residues. The V gene end was trimmed by 6 bases and the J gene end by 4 bases; junction bases not matched to a gene: 10. The CDR3 DNA reads TGTGCCAGCAGTCCAGATCAGGGGGCAGGCACCGGGGAGCTGTTTTTT. This sequence encodes CASSPDQGAGTGELFF.

The gene calls are TRBV27 and TRBJ1-6; D may be TRBD1 (5 bases). The germline V gene encodes CDR1 MNHEY and CDR2 SMNVEV (reference sequence). The V end lost 0 bases, the J end lost 8 bases, and 11 bases lay between the germline ends. The CDR3 consists of 15 residues. CDR3 region: CASSLSRMGHSPLHF. The CDR3 DNA is TGTGCCAGCAGTTTATCGCGGATGGGGCATTCACCCCTCCACTTT.

This chain joins TRBV9 and TRBJ2-7; 12 bases are a match to TRBD2. This CDR3 is 14 amino acids long. V shed 4 bases, J shed 12 bases, and the junction held 11 bases outside the gene matches. Looked up from germline, CDR1 is SGDLS and CDR2 is YYNGEE. The CDR3: CASSPTGLAGLVYF. The DNA for the CDR3 is TGTGCCAGCAGCCCTACTGGACTAGCGGGACTTGTGTACTTC. Complete variable domain (other parts from reference TRBV9 and TRBJ2-7): DSGVTQTPKHLITATGQRVTLRCSPRSGDLSVYWYQQSLDQGLQFLIQYYNGEERAKGNILERFSAQQFPDLHSELNLSSLELGDSALYFCASSPTGLAGLVYFGPGTRLTVT.

V and J are TRBV19 and TRBJ2-1, with D possibly TRBD2 on 7 matching bases. CDR3 length: 15 amino acids. V shed 4 bases and J shed 4 bases, with 14 bases lying between them. Germline CDR1 is LNHDA and CDR2 is SQIVND (reference sequence). DNA for the CDR3: TGTGCCAGTAGTACGGGGGCTAGCGGTTACAATGAGCAGTTCTTC. This sequence encodes CASSTGASGYNEQFF.

The rearrangement uses TRBV7-6 and TRBJ1-3; D is unclear. CDR1 is SGHVS and CDR2 is FNYEAQ in the germline V gene. Trimming took 5 bases from V and 0 from J, leaving 11 bases between them. The CDR3 extends over 15 amino acids. The CDR3 DNA reads TGTGCCAGCAGCCAGCACCCATTCTCTGGAAACACCATATATTTT. Its translation is CASSQHPFSGNTIYF.

This clone occurred once. The chain has TRBV10-3 and TRBJ2-1; the D is unclear. The CDR3 spans 12 residues. V shed 0 bases and J shed 11 bases, with 8 bases lying between them. The germline CDR1 and CDR2 sequences are ENHRY and SYGVKD. This CDR3 reads CAISESGQKQFF. The CDR3 DNA sequence: TGTGCCATCAGTGAGTCAGGCCAGAAGCAGTTCTTC.

This chain joins TRBV27 and TRBJ2-1; 16 positions agree with TRBD2. CDR3 length: 16 residues. Trimming at V came to 4 bases and at J to 11 bases, leaving 8 bases not matched to a gene. Looked up from germline, CDR1 is MNHEY and CDR2 is SMNVEV (reference sequence). CDR3 region: CASSSPGLAGGTQQFF. CDR3 bases: TGTGCCAGCAGTTCACCGGGACTAGCGGGAGGGACACAGCAGTTCTTC.